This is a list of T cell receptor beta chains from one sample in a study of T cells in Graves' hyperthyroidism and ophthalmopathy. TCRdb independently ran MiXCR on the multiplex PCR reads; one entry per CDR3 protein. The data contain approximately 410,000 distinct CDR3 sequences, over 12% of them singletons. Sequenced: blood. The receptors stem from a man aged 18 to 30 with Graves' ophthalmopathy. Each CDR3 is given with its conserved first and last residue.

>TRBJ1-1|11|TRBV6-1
CASAGTGEAFF
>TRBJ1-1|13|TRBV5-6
CASSLRQGGEAFF
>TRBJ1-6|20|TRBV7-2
CASSLRAGKSSGLANSPLHF
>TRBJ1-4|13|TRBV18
CASSPGEREKLFF
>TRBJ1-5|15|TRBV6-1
CASSEPGRTGQPQHF
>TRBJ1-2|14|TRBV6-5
CASSYSTGPYGYTF
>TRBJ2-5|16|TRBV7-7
CASSPGQVVVMETQYF
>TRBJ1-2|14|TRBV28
CASKETALGSGYTF
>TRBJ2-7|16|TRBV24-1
CATSDRGAGGFYEQYF
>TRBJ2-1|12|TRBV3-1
CASSHSYNEQFF
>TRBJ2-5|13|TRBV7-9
CASRTGYQETQYF
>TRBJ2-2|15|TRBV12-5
CASGLRGANTGELFF
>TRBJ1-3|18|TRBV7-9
CASSLPLVPRRTGNTIYF
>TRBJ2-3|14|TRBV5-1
CASSLSEQLDTQYF
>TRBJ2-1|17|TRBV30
CACSAGLTPLSYNEQFF
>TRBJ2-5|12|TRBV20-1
CSARPASETQYF
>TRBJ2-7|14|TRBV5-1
CASSIGTPWDEQYF
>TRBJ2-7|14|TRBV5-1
CASSLEGQGREQYF
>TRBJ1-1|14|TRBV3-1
CASSKGRPNTEAFF
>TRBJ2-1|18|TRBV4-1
CASSKAQRGPISYNEQFF
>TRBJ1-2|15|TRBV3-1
CASSVSGGQGYGYTF
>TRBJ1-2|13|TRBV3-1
CASSQVGLYGYTF
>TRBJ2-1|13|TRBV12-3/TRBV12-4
CASSLLSGSEQFF